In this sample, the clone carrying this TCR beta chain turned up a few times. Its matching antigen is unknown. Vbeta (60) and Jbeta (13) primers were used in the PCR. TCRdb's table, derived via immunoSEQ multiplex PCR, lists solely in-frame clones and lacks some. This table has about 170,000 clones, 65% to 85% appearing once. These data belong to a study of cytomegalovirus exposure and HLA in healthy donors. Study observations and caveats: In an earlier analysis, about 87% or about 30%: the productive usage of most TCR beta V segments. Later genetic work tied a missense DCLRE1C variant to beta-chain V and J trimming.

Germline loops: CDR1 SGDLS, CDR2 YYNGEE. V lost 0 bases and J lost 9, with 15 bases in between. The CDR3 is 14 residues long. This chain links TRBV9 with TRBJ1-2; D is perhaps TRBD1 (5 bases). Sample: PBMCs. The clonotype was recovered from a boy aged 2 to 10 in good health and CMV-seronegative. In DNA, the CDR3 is TGTGCCAGCAGCGTAGCAGGACAACCGTATCGCTACACCTTC. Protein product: CASSVAGQPYRYTF.